The source of this T cell receptor beta chain is a study of Tregs in tolerant kidney transplant recipients. For the study at large: Sorting of CD4+CD25+CD127- cells followed approximately three-day belatacept mixed lymphocyte reactions, sometimes with roughly 5-day graft donor restimulation. Antibodies separated recipient from donor cells. Broader study findings: Biological reproducibility was not directly addressed, but technical replication error appeared minimal.

The assay was immunoSEQ multiplex PCR, and TCRdb's table has in-frame clones only and misses some. The profile shows approximately 45,000 clones, about 95% of them singletons. This CDR3 region has 14 residues. Germline assignment: CDR1 SGHRS and CDR2 YFSETQ. V shed 0 bases and J shed 0 bases, with 6 bases lying between them. In the case of this clone: Its antigen is unknown.

The receptor comes from a human donor in good health. The chain recombines TRBV5-1 with TRBJ2-5; tentatively, D is TRBD1 (5 bases). Sample: Tregs from blood cultured with allogeneic cells. The CDR3 nucleotides are TGCGCCAGCAGCTTGGGGACATACCAAGAGACCCAGTACTTC. Translating it yields CASSLGTYQETQYF.